A selection of T cell receptor beta chains follows, all from one sample in a study of blood T cell repertoires in COVID-19. Measured with immunoSEQ multiplex PCR; TCRdb has only the in-frame clones, and not every one. The data contain nearly 300,000 clones, about 91% of them singletons. The sample consisted of peripheral blood. All receptors derive from a woman aged 30 to 39 who had recovered from COVID-19. Each CDR3 is given with its conserved first and last residue. D genes are given only for firm matches. Some rows mark clone size as missing; the rest say once, few, many or name a class of expanded clone.

abundance	v_gene	d_gene	j_gene	len	CDR3nt	CDR3aa
.	TRBV5-1	.	TRBJ2-1	12	TGCGCCAGCAGCCTACCCTACAATGAGCAGTTCTTC	CASSLPYNEQFF
.	TRBV10-3	TRBD1	TRBJ1-1	19	TGTGCCATCAGTGATCATCCCGGCAGGCAGGGGGCGGTGAACACTGAAGCTTTCTTT	CAISDHPGRQGAVNTEAFF
.	TRBV28	.	TRBJ2-3	13	TGTGCCAGCAGGCCGGACTACACAGATACGCAGTATTTT	CASRPDYTDTQYF
.	TRBV30	.	TRBJ1-6	13	TGTGCCTGGAGTGATTACTATGGTTCACCCCTCCACTTT	CAWSDYYGSPLHF
.	TRBV5-1	.	TRBJ1-2	15	TGCGCCAGCAGCTTGGTGACAGACACCCTAGGGGGCTACACCTTC	CASSLVTDTLGGYTF
.	TRBV18	.	TRBJ1-2	14	TGTGCCAGCTCACCCCCCGGAGAGATATATGGCTACACCTTC	CASSPPGEIYGYTF
.	TRBV7-3	TRBD2	TRBJ2-1	17	TGTGCCAGCAGCTTAACTGCCGGGACTAGCGGGGTGGTTGAGCAGTTCTTC	CASSLTAGTSGVVEQFF
.	TRBV19	TRBD1	TRBJ1-1	14	TGTGCCAGTAGTGTCGACAGGGCCAACACTGAAGCTTTCTTT	CASSVDRANTEAFF
.	TRBV24-1	TRBD1	TRBJ2-3	17	TGTGCCACCAGTGACCGGACGGACAGGGAGGAGGCAGATACGCAGTATTTT	CATSDRTDREEADTQYF
few	TRBV28	.	TRBJ2-1	14	TGTGCCAGCAGTTTAGGGGGGGGGCCGAATGAGCAGTTCTTC	CASSLGGGPNEQFF
.	TRBV5-1	TRBD1	TRBJ1-4	16	TGCGCCAGCAGCGAGGGACAGGGGGCTGGGGATGAAAAACTGTTTTTT	CASSEGQGAGDEKLFF
.	TRBV4-1	TRBD1	TRBJ2-3	15	TGCGCCAGCAGTCTTAGGGACAGGGGGACAGATACGCAGTATTTT	CASSLRDRGTDTQYF
.	TRBV10-1	TRBD2	TRBJ2-7	12	TGCGCCAGCAGGCGGGAGGGGTTGGAGCAGTACTTC	CASRREGLEQYF
.	TRBV28	TRBD1	TRBJ1-6	18	TGTGCCAGCAGTTTATCCTCCGACAGGGACATCGCGAATTCACCCCTCCACTTT	CASSLSSDRDIANSPLHF
.	TRBV7-8	.	TRBJ1-1	13	TGTGCCAGCAGCTTAGGGCCGACAGGTGAAGCTTTCTTT	CASSLGPTGEAFF
once	TRBV19	.	TRBJ1-1	14	TGTGCCAGTAGTATTGCGACAGCGAACACTGAAGCTTTCTTT	CASSIATANTEAFF
.	TRBV10-3	.	TRBJ1-2	12	TGTGCCAGCCAGGCTTCGGACTATGGCTACACCTTC	CASQASDYGYTF
.	TRBV5-6	TRBD1	TRBJ2-3	17	TGTGCCAGCAGCTTGTTGCCGCTGCGGGACAGGCGAGATACGCAGTATTTT	CASSLLPLRDRRDTQYF
.	TRBV7-9	.	TRBJ2-5	16	TGTGCCAGCAGCCCCCTAACGGGTACTTTTAAAGAGACCCAGTACTTC	CASSPLTGTFKETQYF
few	TRBV3-1/TRBV3-2	TRBD1	TRBJ2-2	18	TGTGCCAGCAGCCTCTTCAGCTTGGGACAGGCTGGAACCGGGGAGCTGTTTTTT	CASSLFSLGQAGTGELFF
.	TRBV5-1	TRBD1	TRBJ1-1	14	TGCGCCAGCAGCCCAGGGACAGGGAACACTGAAGCTTTCTTT	CASSPGTGNTEAFF
.	TRBV6-5	TRBD1	TRBJ1-2	13	TGTGCCAGCAGGAGGACAGGGTTGGATGGCTACACCTTC	CASRRTGLDGYTF
.	TRBV5-1	.	TRBJ2-4	14	TGCGCCAGCAGCTTGGGGGCAGGGGAAAACATTCAGTACTTC	CASSLGAGENIQYF